The rows below give T cell receptor beta chains drawn from one sample of a study of T cells in Graves' hyperthyroidism and ophthalmopathy. One entry per CDR3 protein, called by TCRdb with MiXCR from the multiplex PCR reads. Seen here are 500,000 to 550,000 distinct CDR3 sequences, around 20% observed once, and the top ten hold 47%. The sample comprised blood. All receptors derive from a man in his forties with Graves' ophthalmopathy. CDR3s include the opening cysteine and the closing phenylalanine or tryptophan.

v_gene	j_gene	CDR3aa
TRBV3-1	TRBJ2-2	CASRIGGTGELFF
TRBV5-1	TRBJ2-7	CASSLATDEQYF
TRBV6-1	TRBJ1-5	CATCSRTGYGNQPQHF
TRBV7-2	TRBJ1-1	CASSLEGRRTGAFF
TRBV5-1	TRBJ2-3	CASSLGDRGRDTQYF
TRBV13	TRBJ2-3	CASSPRGRVLGTDTQYF
TRBV29-1	TRBJ2-1	CSVRTGGYNEQFF
TRBV7-9	TRBJ2-7	CASSFGPRNEQYF
TRBV3-1	TRBJ1-4	CASSQDPGPGEKLFF
TRBV5-4	TRBJ1-1	CASRRDSSSPSAFF
TRBV14	TRBJ1-1	CASSQDGIRVTEAFF
TRBV29-1	TRBJ1-2	CSVETGIYGYTF
TRBV6-2/TRBV6-3	TRBJ1-1	CASSYNLRTGGSLNTEAFF
TRBV5-1	TRBJ1-3	CASSLSGQGFENTIYF
TRBV30	TRBJ1-5	CAWSRIGTGGNQPQHF
TRBV29-1	TRBJ2-3	CSVESLGAQYF
TRBV6-1	TRBJ2-4	CASSKQGAKNIQYF
TRBV11-2	TRBJ1-6	CASSLGPQITSPLHF
TRBV20-1	TRBJ2-1	CSARGKVYNEQFF
TRBV10-3	TRBJ2-7	CAISPGTSYEQYF
TRBV19	TRBJ1-5	CASTLTGGAGQPQHF
TRBV7-9	TRBJ2-2	CASSLRGTRRVTGELFF
TRBV12-3/TRBV12-4	TRBJ1-2	CASSPRRGDYGYTF
TRBV5-5	TRBJ2-7	CASSPDRGGIYEQYF
TRBV2	TRBJ2-3	CASTVGGSSTDTQYF
TRBV29-1	TRBJ2-1	CSVPLAGVRNEQFF
TRBV4-1	TRBJ2-7	CASSQVSGRANEQYF
TRBV28	TRBJ2-7	CASNPGGSVPYEQYF
TRBV7-2	TRBJ1-2	CASSRPYPSGGTGYTF
TRBV28	TRBJ2-4	CASSLGGGSKGKNIQYF
TRBV6-2/TRBV6-3	TRBJ2-7	CTSSGEGTGGHEQYF
TRBV7-2	TRBJ2-7	CASSLGAGPYYEQYF
TRBV7-8	TRBJ2-1	CASSLAGGPLNEQFF
TRBV19	TRBJ2-7	CASSIVRAGAYEQYF
TRBV12-3/TRBV12-4	TRBJ2-6	CASSLGGAANVLTF
TRBV11-2	TRBJ2-7	CASSFGRNYEQYF
TRBV2	TRBJ2-7	CASRIDRVTYEQYF
TRBV7-9	TRBJ1-1	CASSLRDRGSGAFF
TRBV20-1	TRBJ1-6	CSARDIGRASYNSPLHF
TRBV2	TRBJ2-3	CASTEGVGGDTQYF
TRBV5-1	TRBJ2-5	CASSLREPRETQYF
TRBV10-3	TRBJ2-1	CAIGRAGAVDNEQFF
TRBV2	TRBJ1-5	CASMRAANQPQHF
TRBV5-1	TRBJ2-1	CASSAGTSGSNEQFF
TRBV19	TRBJ2-1	CASSIDPPGRNEQFF
TRBV12-3/TRBV12-4	TRBJ1-1	CASSFTGSPENTEAFF
TRBV12-3/TRBV12-4	TRBJ2-3	CASTPLAGVGTDTQYF
TRBV6-1	TRBJ2-3	CASSPTGGKQYF
TRBV6-1	TRBJ1-3	CASSPDSVSGNTIYF
TRBV7-2	TRBJ2-7	CASSLVESYEQYF
TRBV5-1	TRBJ2-2	CASMVSNTGELFF
TRBV7-4	TRBJ2-7	CASSFRGYLRLEQYF
TRBV11-3	TRBJ1-1	CASSASPNTEAFF
TRBV20-1	TRBJ2-1	CSAARQGSNEQFF
TRBV7-2	TRBJ1-5	CASSSRQKTGDSNQPQHF
TRBV7-6	TRBJ2-3	CASGLESGLSTDTQYF
TRBV7-2	TRBJ2-1	CASSPFAGFQFF
TRBV4-2	TRBJ1-3	CASSHSGTGMSGNTIYF